Here is one TCR beta chain with its context. This sample was taken from a study of T cell responses to AZD1222 COVID-19 vaccine. The CDR3 has 17 amino acids. Germline CDR1 is LGHNA and CDR2 is YNFKEQ. V lost 2 bases and J lost 3; bases outside the gene matches: 9. This table comes from immunoSEQ multiplex PCR, and its TCRdb copy is limited to in-frame clones, with some not included. The sample carries about 140,000 clones, more than 75% recorded once. Source: peripheral blood, taken 28 days after the second AZD1222 dose. This TCR was recovered from an adult who received the AZD1222 COVID-19 vaccine. The V and J genes are TRBV4-2 and TRBJ2-4, with 8 bases identical to TRBD2. CDR3 sequence reads: CASSQNPSGGDKNIQYF. The CDR3 region has the DNA TGTGCCAGCAGCCAAAACCCAAGCGGGGGAGACAAAAACATTCAGTACTTC.